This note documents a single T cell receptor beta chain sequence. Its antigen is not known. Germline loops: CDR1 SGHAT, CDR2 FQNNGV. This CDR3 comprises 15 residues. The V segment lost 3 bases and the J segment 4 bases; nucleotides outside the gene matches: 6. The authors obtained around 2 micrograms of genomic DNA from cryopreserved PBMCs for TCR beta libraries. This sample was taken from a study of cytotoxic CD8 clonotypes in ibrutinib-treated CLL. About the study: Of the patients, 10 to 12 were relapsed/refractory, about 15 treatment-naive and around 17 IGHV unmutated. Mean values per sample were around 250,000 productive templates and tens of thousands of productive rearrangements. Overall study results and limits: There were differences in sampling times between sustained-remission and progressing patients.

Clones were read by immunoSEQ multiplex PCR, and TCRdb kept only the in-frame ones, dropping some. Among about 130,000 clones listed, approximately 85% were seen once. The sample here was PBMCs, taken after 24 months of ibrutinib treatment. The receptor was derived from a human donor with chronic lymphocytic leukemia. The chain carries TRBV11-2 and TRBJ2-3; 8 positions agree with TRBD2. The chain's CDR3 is CASSFSGSGADTQYF. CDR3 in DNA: TGTGCCAGCAGCTTCAGCGGGAGTGGCGCAGATACGCAGTATTTT.